This T cell receptor beta chain was documented in a study of PD-1 blockade in classical Hodgkin lymphoma (dated by TCRdb to 2018 to 2020). General notes on the study: Nivolumab dosing was 3 mg/kg intravenously every 2 weeks, continuing until either disease progression or unacceptable toxicity. A peripheral blood immune signature of response to PD-1 blockade in classical Hodgkin lymphoma was defined using TCR beta sequencing and CyTOF. What the research found in general, with its limitations: Lower diversity was observed in patients in whom nivolumab was started less than 1 year after ASCT, and these patients were excluded from later analyses so that confounding by immune reconstitution would be avoided. The study was limited to a single clinical trial cohort, and causes of repertoire differences, possibly disease activity or prior therapy, remained undefined. A significant rise by C4D1 was seen in CD4+ but not CD8+ TCR diversity (p=0.0027 vs p=0.16), with the rise being most apparent in complete responders (p=0.02). Baseline diversity similar to that of newly diagnosed patients was observed in trial patients achieving complete response, whereas significantly lower diversity was observed in partial responders and progressors. Baseline TCR diversity was reported as lower in newly diagnosed patients than in healthy donors, and lower still in relapsed/refractory patients.

Points on this clone: It has no known antigen specificity. No much larger clone exists at a distance of one base, and base qualities are not known.

Trimming at the junction amounts to 4 bases on V and 5 bases on J, and the germline ends lie 10 bases apart. From a lookup of the germline V gene, CDR1 and CDR2 are SGHTA and FQGTGA. The CDR3 holds 13 amino acids from the cysteine to the phenylalanine. Solely the CDR3 DNA is kept, with 39 bases framed from the first base. The time point label corresponds to: cycle 2 day 1 (C2D1) of nivolumab. Every trial patient had relapsed following autologous stem cell transplantation, and prior brentuximab vedotin exposure was what differed among cohorts A, B and C. The trial cohort comprised fewer than 65 patients with relapsed/refractory classical Hodgkin lymphoma whose best overall responses were complete response, partial response or progressive disease. Trial patients were treated with single-agent nivolumab in the multi-cohort phase II CheckMate 205 trial. Best overall response was determined by an independent review committee according to the 2007 International Working Group response criteria. Trial PBMCs were collected immediately before nivolumab initiation (C1D1) and during therapy at cycle 2 day 1 and cycle 4 day 1. Peripheral blood was collected in 8 mL Vacutainer Cell Preparation Tubes, from which PBMCs were isolated by centrifugation and then cryopreserved.

The Qiagen DNeasy kit was used to extract genomic DNA from unsorted PBMCs and from the negatively selected CD4+ and CD8+ fractions. TCR beta CDR3 regions were amplified by immunoSEQ multiplex PCR using primers annealing to V and J segments. Amplification bias was minimized using a synthetic immune receptor repertoire, and residual bias was removed computationally after sequencing. The original methods were these. Repertoire diversity was quantified as the Shannon entropy index using custom Python scripts. Unsorted, CD4+ and CD8+ repertoires were examined separately, except in combined analyses, for which CD4+ and CD8+ sequences were merged in silico. Clonal expansion was defined as a frequency increase of at least 2-fold after treatment compared with C1D1, and clones undetected at baseline were assigned a pseudocount of 0.5. Singleton clones were defined as clones with 0 or 1 copy at C1D1, and non-singleton clones were defined as clones with 2 or more copies. Clones expanded in unsorted samples were assigned a CD4+, CD8+ or unknown annotation through matching of protein sequences in sorted samples from the same patient. Wilcoxon tests on paired samples were used to test diversity changes from C1D1 to C4D1. TCRdb holds this immuneACCESS table with in-frame rearrangements only. Some clones are missing; in checked studies, unresolved V genes explain under half, and the rest has no known cause. V, J and clone size derive from that table, while D and trimming were established from the DNA sequence. Present in this sample are 17,000 or so clones, 82% of which were seen just once. Roughly 27% of the sample belongs to the ten largest clones.

This receptor chain uses TRBV7-3 and TRBJ2-3, with no confident D gene call. This receptor was taken from a human donor with classical Hodgkin lymphoma. The sample in question was peripheral blood mononuclear cells (PBMCs), obtained before the second cycle of nivolumab. In nucleotides, the sequence is TGTGCCAGCAGCTACAATACGGTAGATACGCAGTATTTT. This gives the protein CASSYNTVDTQYF.